This T cell receptor (beta chain) is drawn from a study of cytomegalovirus exposure and HLA in healthy donors. The V gene's germline CDR1 is SNHLY and CDR2 FYNNEI. The CDR3 extends over 15 amino acids. V trimming: 7 bases; J trimming: 8 bases; junction bases outside the gene matches: 11. It was with 60 Vbeta and 13 Jbeta primers that the PCR ran. In the original processing: In a later analysis, the count reached 75 million to 90 million unique TCR beta chains, with roughly 11 million shared. Repertoires were generated with immunoSEQ multiplex PCR, while TCRdb's copy carries only in-frame clones and drops some. D and trimming were read from the DNA, whereas the V and J calls and clone size are those reported in that table. The sample records more than 95,000 clones, roughly 68% being singletons.

The chain joins TRBV2 to TRBJ1-4; the match to TRBD1 covers 9 bases. Input material: PBMCs. The clonotype comes from a woman in her 50s in good health and CMV-seropositive. The CDR3 sequence is CASNLPGTGREKLFF. In DNA form, the CDR3 reads TGTGCCAGCAATCTTCCCGGGACAGGGAGGGAAAAACTGTTTTTT.